This TCR beta chain was identified in a study of blood T cell repertoires in COVID-19. For the study at large: Whether acute or convalescent, the COVID-19 samples came from the United States, Italy and Spain. The cDNA or gDNA used as material had been derived from T cells, B-cell-depleted T cells, or PBMCs.

Enrolled through a virtual design, the participants were between roughly 18 and 90 years of age and came from roughly 22 US areas. As handled by the study authors: Quantification of nucleated cells was approximated via reference gene primer amplification. Repertoires were generated with immunoSEQ multiplex PCR, while TCRdb's copy carries only in-frame clones and drops some. V, J and clone size were drawn from that table, and D and trimming were deduced from the DNA. This sample has 360,000 or so clones, with about 90% found just once. As for this clone: A junction end diverges from the germline sequence, so it may reflect a read error.

Germline V gene lookup returns CDR1 MNHEY and CDR2 SVGAGI. This CDR3 region has 15 residues. Material: PBMCs or T cells enriched from blood (not recorded which). This chain joins TRBV6-5 and TRBJ1-4; D unclear. This clonotype was obtained from a woman aged 25 to 39 who had recovered from COVID-19. CDR3 nucleotides: TGTGCCAGCAGTCACAACGGTGCAACTACTGAAAAACTGTTTTTT. Protein sequence: CASSHNGATTEKLFF.